These 21 T cell receptor beta chains share one sample of origin, sequenced in a study of beta chain features in type 1 diabetes. Reverse transcribing all isolated RNA meant expressed TCRB transcripts were sequenced. The assay was immunoSEQ multiplex PCR, and TCRdb's table has in-frame clones only and misses some. This table holds over 600,000 clones, roughly an eighth found once. No antigens are known for them. Study-level findings and limits: All four CD4+ subsets of Type 1 diabetes patients contained TCRB CDR3s that were moderately but significantly shorter.

The sample comprised naive CD4+ T cells from blood. These receptors all come from a man aged 30 to 39 with type 1 diabetes.

The rearrangement joins TRBV18 to TRBJ2-7; the match to TRBD1 covers 9 bases. Germline values: CDR1 KGHSH, CDR2 LQKENI. J lost 5 bases, V lost 6 bases, and 5 bases had no gene match. The CDR3 extends over 13 amino acids. CDR3 residues: CASSPGDRDEQYF. CDR3 DNA sequence: TGTGCCAGCTCCCCAGGGGACAGGGACGAGCAGTACTTC.

This CDR3 is CASSLGQGGDTQYF. CDR3 sequence (DNA): TGTGCCAGCAGCCTGGGACAGGGTGGGGATACGCAGTATTTT. The V gene is TRBV7-9, the J gene TRBJ2-3; TRBD1 matches at 9 bases. This CDR3 region has 14 residues. CDR1 is SEHNR, CDR2 FQNEAQ, per germline (reference sequence). Germline trimming cut 5 bases from V and 6 bases from J; bases unmatched to any gene: 6.

V is TRBV2 and J is TRBJ2-5; tentative D call: TRBD2 (5 bases). V lost 6 bases and J 1 base, leaving 21 bases between the germline ends. Germline CDR1 is SNHLY and CDR2 is FYNNEI. This CDR3 spans 17 amino acids. The CDR3 coding sequence is TGTGCCAGCAGCCGAAACCCAACGGGATCTCCCCAAGAGACCCAGTACTTC. Amino acids: CASSRNPTGSPQETQYF.

This clone has more than one count but fewer than ten. The J gene is TRBJ2-6, the V gene TRBV6-1; the D gene is possibly TRBD1 (5 bases). CDR3 length: 15 amino acids. The V gene's germline CDR1 is MNHNS and CDR2 SASEGT. The germline V and J ends were trimmed by 2 bases and 3 bases, with 8 bases remaining between them. CDR3 sequence reads: CASSEQGIGANVLTF. The CDR3 nucleotides read TGTGCCAGCAGTGAACAGGGTATTGGGGCCAACGTCCTGACTTTC.

This clone was counted between two and nine times. J is TRBJ2-3 and V is TRBV4-3; unclear D gene. The CDR3 length is 16 residues. Trimming removed 0 bases at V and 0 bases at J, with 10 bases between. Germline CDR1 is LGHNA and CDR2 is YSLEER. The CDR3: CASSQDRIFSTDTQYF. CDR3 nucleotides: TGCGCCAGCAGCCAAGATCGCATTTTTAGCACAGATACGCAGTATTTT.

This clone turned up a few times. This chain uses TRBV9 with TRBJ2-3; D not resolved. This CDR3 comprises 14 residues. Germline lookup yields CDR1 SGDLS and CDR2 YYNGEE. Trimming took 3 bases from V and 3 from J, leaving 11 bases between them. The CDR3 loop is CASSAGLGTDTQYF. The CDR3, as DNA: TGTGCCAGCAGCGCCGGTCTGGGGACAGATACGCAGTATTTT. Complete variable domain (other parts from reference TRBV9 and TRBJ2-3): DSGVTQTPKHLITATGQRVTLRCSPRSGDLSVYWYQQSLDQGLQFLIQYYNGEERAKGNILERFSAQQFPDLHSELNLSSLELGDSALYFCASSAGLGTDTQYFGPGTRLTVL.

A few counts support this clone. The chain carries TRBV19 and TRBJ1-2, with 7 bases matching TRBD1. CDR3 size: 13 residues. Germline trimming cut 6 bases from V and 7 bases from J; bases unmatched to any gene: 8. Germline-derived CDR1 and CDR2 are LNHDA and SQIVND (reference sequence). The CDR3 is CASRNKDRPGYTF. CDR3 in DNA: TGTGCCAGTAGAAATAAGGACAGGCCTGGCTACACCTTC.

This clone was counted between two and nine times. This chain links TRBV7-2 with TRBJ2-5, with 7 nucleotides matching TRBD1. After removal of 3 bases from V and 2 bases from J, the junction contained 9 bases not matched to a gene. Germline CDR1 reads SGHTA; CDR2 reads FQGNSA. The CDR3 has 16 amino acids. The chain's CDR3 is CASSLNGGQLQETQYF. The CDR3 DNA sequence: TGTGCCAGCAGCTTGAATGGGGGACAGCTACAAGAGACCCAGTACTTC.

There are a few counts of this clone. The chain employs TRBV5-6 and TRBJ1-2, with TRBD1 matching 8 bases. V was clipped by 4 bases and J by 5 bases; unmatched bases: 10. CDR3 length: 15 amino acids. CDR1 and CDR2 from the germline V gene are SGHDT and YYEEEE. CDR3 nucleotide sequence: TGTGCCAGCAGCCTGGACGGACAGGGCCTTTATGGCTACACCTTC. This codes for CASSLDGQGLYGYTF.

This chain connects TRBV30 to TRBJ1-5; no clear D. The CDR3 covers 16 residues. With 2 bases removed from V and 2 bases from J, the gap between germline ends came to 16 bases. CDR1 GTSNPN and CDR2 SVGIG come from the germline V gene (reference sequence). The CDR3 here is CAWSPVGLWGNQPQHF. The CDR3 nucleotides read TGTGCCTGGAGTCCGGTCGGACTCTGGGGCAATCAGCCCCAGCATTTT.

A note on this clone: Other DNA sequences in the sample encode the same CDR3. This rearrangement joins TRBV30 to TRBJ2-5; D not resolved. There are 13 residues in the CDR3. CDR1 is GTSNPN, CDR2 SVGIG, per germline (reference sequence). V shed 0 bases and J shed 1 base, with 6 bases lying between them. The CDR3 protein is CAWSVQAQETQYF. CDR3 nucleotide sequence: TGTGCCTGGAGTGTGCAGGCCCAAGAGACCCAGTACTTC.

The chain links TRBV10-3 to TRBJ2-2, with D possibly called TRBD1 or TRBD2 (5 bases each). The CDR3 loop spans 14 amino acids. The germline V and J ends were trimmed by 3 bases and 7 bases, with 12 bases remaining between them. Germline CDR1 ENHRY, CDR2 SYGVKD. The CDR3 region is CAISESGPSGELFF. CDR3 sequence (DNA): TGTGCCATCAGTGAATCGGGGCCCAGCGGGGAGCTGTTTTTT.

This clone was counted between two and nine times. V gene TRBV7-2 combines with J gene TRBJ1-2; D might be TRBD1 (5 bases). From germline, CDR1 is SGHTA and CDR2 FQGNSA. Trimming stripped 6 bases from V and 8 bases from J, with 19 bases between. The CDR3 is 14 residues long. The CDR3, as DNA: TGTGCCAGCAGTGGGGATGTTGGGACTGGGGGCTACACCTTC. Protein product: CASSGDVGTGGYTF.

This clone has more than one count but fewer than ten. The chain links TRBV6-6 to TRBJ1-5, with a weak D call TRBD1 (5 bases). CDR1 MNHNY and CDR2 SVGAGI come from the germline V gene (reference sequence). The CDR3 has 15 residues. Trimming pared 2 bases from V and 0 bases from J, leaving 8 bases between. The CDR3 reads CASSYGANSNQPQHF. DNA of the CDR3: TGTGCCAGCAGTTACGGGGCTAATAGCAATCAGCCCCAGCATTTT.

There are a few counts of this clone. V is TRBV7-8 and J is TRBJ2-5, with D possibly being TRBD1 (6 bases). The CDR3 has 13 residues. Trimming shortened V by 5 bases and J by 5 bases, and 12 bases separated the two germline ends. Germline assignment: CDR1 SGHVS and CDR2 FQNEAQ. The CDR3 DNA reads as TGTGCCAGCAGCACAGGACAGCGGGAGACCCAGTACTTC. It translates to CASSTGQRETQYF.

There are a few counts of this clone. This chain joins TRBV9 and TRBJ2-3; maybe TRBD1 (7 bases). The germline V gene has CDR1 SGDLS and CDR2 YYNGEE. CDR3 length: 16 residues. The V gene lost 3 bases and the J gene lost 0 bases, with 14 bases spanning the gap. CDR3 sequence (DNA): TGTGCCAGCAGCGAACGTCAGGGGGGTAGCACAGATACGCAGTATTTT. As protein: CASSERQGGSTDTQYF.

This rearrangement joins TRBV6-5 to TRBJ2-2; TRBD1 matches 7 bases. This CDR3 comprises 16 residues. Germline assignment: CDR1 MNHEY and CDR2 SVGAGI. Trimming cost V 2 bases and J 5 bases; bases outside gene matches: 8. CDR3 residues: CASSYRRTGGTGELFF. The CDR3 region has the DNA TGTGCCAGCAGTTACCGCAGGACAGGTGGAACCGGGGAGCTGTTTTTT.

The table lists this clone with a few counts. At the DNA level, this CDR3 is encoded by other sequences in the same sample as well. The J gene is TRBJ1-5, the V gene TRBV7-2; TRBD1 matches at 9 bases. The V gene's germline CDR1 is SGHTA and CDR2 FQGNSA. V shed 3 bases and J 4 bases; nucleotides not matched to a gene: 1. This CDR3 is built from 14 residues. The CDR3 sequence: CASSLDRGNQPQHF. The CDR3 region has the DNA TGTGCCAGCAGCTTGGACAGGGGTAATCAGCCCCAGCATTTT.

As regards this clone: This sample includes further DNA sequences coding for the same CDR3. V and J are TRBV9 and TRBJ2-2, with D perhaps matching TRBD2 (5 bases). In germline, CDR1 is SGDLS, CDR2 YYNGEE. The CDR3 is made up of 13 amino acids. The V end lost 0 bases, the J end lost 5 bases, and 5 bases lay between the germline ends. CDR3 sequence: CASSVAGTGELFF. CDR3 in DNA: TGTGCCAGCAGCGTAGCGGGAACCGGGGAGCTGTTTTTT.

There are a few counts of this clone. The chain joins TRBV18 to TRBJ2-3, with TRBD1 as a possible D gene (6 bases). V was cut by 3 bases and J by 1 base, with 17 bases left in between. This CDR3 contains 17 residues. Germline V gene sequence: CDR1 KGHSH, CDR2 LQKENI. CDR3 residues: CASSPGRSGQRTDTQYF. The CDR3 DNA follows: TGTGCCAGCTCACCGGGGCGGTCCGGACAGCGCACAGATACGCAGTATTTT.

The chain couples TRBV10-3 to TRBJ1-2; possibly TRBD1 for D (6 bases). CDR3 length equals 14 residues. Germline CDR1 is ENHRY and CDR2 is SYGVKD. V was shortened by 10 bases and J by 4 bases, with 19 bases between the two germline ends. CDR3 sequence reads: CATMDSPTPYGYTF. DNA of the CDR3: TGTGCCACCATGGACAGCCCCACTCCCTATGGCTACACCTTC.